This T cell receptor (beta chain) was captured in a study of T cells in Graves' hyperthyroidism and ophthalmopathy (dated by TCRdb to the late 2010s). Turning to the overall study: Peripheral blood was sampled at the time of initial diagnosis, prior to any treatment. TCR V-J signatures able to tell the groups apart were searched for in a discovery cohort of 90 to 100 patients, of whom about 40 had Graves' ophthalmopathy and around 58 had stable Graves' hyperthyroidism. Thyroid tissue and blood T-cell repertoires from more than 5 Graves' hyperthyroidism patients were also compared in the study. TCR Vbeta CDR3 sequencing of fewer than 150 peripheral blood samples (43 ophthalmopathy, over 70 hyperthyroidism and some 17 progressor patients) is reported in the paper. Once sampling was done, hyperthyroidism patients were given methimazole at a starting dose of 30 mg daily, whereas ophthalmopathy patients were given high-dose intravenous methylprednisolone. An independent validation cohort of 18 to 20 hyperthyroidism patients and about 15 patients who later progressed to ophthalmopathy tested prospective prediction of ophthalmopathy. The 75 to 100 discovery patients were randomly split 7:3 into training and test sets.

Overall study outcomes, separate from this receptor: No statistical method was used to set the sample size in advance, and investigators knew the group allocation. Most expanded thyroid clonotypes (frequency above 0.001) were also detected in blood, suggesting blood repertoires may reflect thyroid immune responses. Ophthalmopathy was separated from stable hyperthyroidism by a 13 V-J signature model, with approximately 86% sensitivity and roughly 81% specificity obtained in cross-validation and 80%/75% obtained in testing. In validation, the model predicted progression to ophthalmopathy with 65% to 71% sensitivity and approximately 78% specificity, a median of about 6.7 months before onset.

This clonotype was picked up a small number of times. What this receptor recognizes is not known. The sample holds no much larger clone one base away, and base qualities are not on file. Amplification of TCR beta CDR3 regions was carried out from RNA transcripts. For the first round of RT-PCR on the TCR CDR3, the HTBI primer set was used together with the Qiagen OneStep RT-PCR kit. The libraries were constructed in a second round of multiplex PCR and then size-selected and purified. Libraries were sequenced paired-end with 100 bp reads on an Illumina HiSeq2000. The authors' pipeline ran thus. SOAPnuke was used to process the raw data, with reads discarded if the reads contained adapters or uncalled bases, had a mean Phred below 15, or lacked an exact constant-primer or identifier match. High-quality paired reads were merged using COPE v1.2.5, and each unique nucleotide sequence was defined as a clonotype. Clonotypes were aligned to IMGT TRBV, TRBD and TRBJ reference segments using MiTCR v1.1. Only V-J combinations with frequency above 0.0001, covering about 99% of repertoires, were analysed. The TCS score was defined as F50 (clonal expansion) divided by E x V (chaos), with BLOSUM62-based TCRdist calculated between CDR3 peptides within each V-J. Welch's t-statistics and random forest reduced fewer than 600 V-J features to 13, which were used in a naive Bayes classifier (R e1071). The raw public data were reprocessed by TCRdb itself: fastp quality trimming at Q25, MiXCR clonotype calling, in-frame beta chains only. Rows matching on CDR3 protein sequence are summarized as one entry with the most common DNA and genes. The authors' filters were not applied to this entry. The sample yields roughly 740,000 distinct CDR3 sequences; about 16% were counted once. The ten largest clonotypes hold 8.4% of the sample.

Stable Graves' hyperthyroidism was defined as the absence of progression to ophthalmopathy over 18 months of follow-up. Hyperthyroidism patients were newly diagnosed, with disease duration under 2 months, and aged 18 to 65 years. Patients with uncontrolled infections, other autoimmune diseases, pregnancy or lactation were excluded. Diagnoses relied on clinical symptoms, serum thyroxine and TRAb, thyroid ultrasound and orbital computed tomography. PBMCs were separated from roughly 10 ml of fresh peripheral blood using Ficoll-Paque density gradient centrifugation. Total RNA was extracted with Trizol reagent, and quality was checked on an Agilent 2100 Bioanalyzer. CDR1 and CDR2, looked up from the germline V gene, are SGDLS and YYNGEE. Reading from cysteine to phenylalanine, the CDR3 counts 18 amino acids. Only CDR3 DNA is held: 54 bases, read in frame from base 1. V loses 0 bases of germline sequence and J loses 0 bases, and the interval between the two ends is 13 bases.

The sample taken for sequencing was blood. This clonotype was sampled from a man aged 18 to 29 with Graves' hyperthyroidism. Recombination joined TRBV9 with TRBJ2-6; the D segment may tentatively be TRBD1 or TRBD2, each giving 6 matched bases. The DNA is TGTGCCAGCAGCGTAGATGGGGGGCTTTACTCTGGGGCCAACGTCCTGACTTTC. The translation is CASSVDGGLYSGANVLTF.